Below, 20 T cell receptor beta chains from the same sample are listed, as sequenced in a study of blood T cell repertoires in COVID-19 (dated by TCRdb to between 2020 and 2021). The library was built by means of the immunoSEQ multiplex PCR assay. Entries here come from immuneACCESS through TCRdb and include only in-frame sequences with V and J called. Some clones fail to appear in such tables; in the studies checked, an unresolved V gene covers under half of the shortfall, and the cause of the remainder is unknown. The sample data list 300,000 to 450,000 clones, and around 90% of these were observed just once. 2.5% to 3.5% of the sample rests with the top ten. The sample taken for sequencing was peripheral blood. The receptor source for this set is a human donor in a cohort sampled during active COVID-19.

This sequence joins TRBV10-3 and TRBJ2-7; 15 nucleotides match TRBD2. Germline V gene data show CDR1 as ENHRY and CDR2 as SYGVKD. CDR3 size: 17 residues. Germline trimming cut 8 bases from V and 7 bases from J; bases unmatched to any gene: 15. The CDR3 bases are TGTGCCATCTCGGGAGGACTAGCGGGAGGGCCAGGTGGTGAGCAGTACTTC. Translation: CAISGGLAGGPGGEQYF.

The genes are TRBV27 and TRBJ2-1; 14 positions agree with TRBD2. Germline CDR1 is MNHEY and CDR2 is SMNVEV (reference sequence). Trimming removed 5 bases from V and 8 bases from J; junction bases left unmatched: 14. This CDR3 has 18 amino acids. The CDR3 region has the DNA TGTGCCAGCAGTCGGTTAAGGTCGACTAGCGGGAGGGGGGATGAGCAGTTCTTC. Its translation is CASSRLRSTSGRGDEQFF.

The CDR3 reads CATSRDPRGRRGNTIYF. CDR3 nucleotide sequence: TGTGCCACCAGCAGAGATCCCAGGGGCAGGAGAGGAAACACCATATATTTT. This chain connects TRBV15 to TRBJ1-3, with D maybe TRBD1 (6 bases). The CDR3 is made up of 17 amino acids. Trimming removed 0 bases at V and 4 bases at J, with 16 bases between. CDR1 is LNHNV and CDR2 is YYDKDF in the germline V gene (reference sequence). Looking up the rest from reference TRBV15 and TRBJ1-3 gives the full variable domain: DAMVIQNPRYQVTQFGKPVTLSCSQTLNHNVMYWYQQKSSQAPKLLFHYYDKDFNNEADTPDNFQSRRPNTSFCFLDIRSPGLGDTAMYLCATSRDPRGRRGNTIYFGEGSWLTVV.

V usage is TRBV11-1 and J usage is TRBJ2-1, with 7 bases aligning to TRBD1. This CDR3 has 13 amino acids. After removal of 0 bases from V and 16 bases from J, the junction contained 9 bases not matched to a gene. Germline CDR1 reads SGHAT; CDR2 reads FQDESV (reference sequence). The CDR3 loop reads CASSLARQGTRFF. As DNA, the CDR3 is TGTGCCAGCAGCTTAGCCCGACAGGGAACAAGATTCTTC.

The table lists this clone with a few counts. CDR3 region: CASSPDQRTSGITGELFF. CDR3 DNA: TGTGCCAGCAGCCCCGATCAAAGGACTAGCGGGATCACCGGGGAGCTGTTTTTT. The chain joins TRBV13 to TRBJ2-2; 12 nucleotides match TRBD2. This CDR3 comprises 18 residues. Trimming at V came to 5 bases and at J to 4 bases, leaving 11 bases not matched to a gene. Germline CDR1 reads PRHDT; CDR2 reads FYEKMQ (reference sequence).

The V and J genes are TRBV4-1 and TRBJ2-3, with 13 positions matching TRBD2. Germline assignment: CDR1 MGHRA and CDR2 YSYEKL. The CDR3 consists of 16 residues. The V and J ends lost 4 bases and 6 bases, in that order; junction bases with no gene match: 7. This chain's CDR3 is CASSLAGLAGFDTQYF. The CDR3 DNA sequence: TGCGCCAGCAGCCTAGCGGGACTAGCGGGGTTCGATACGCAGTATTTT.

Turning to this clone: The same CDR3 is also encoded by other DNA sequences in this sample. The chain recombines TRBV5-1 with TRBJ2-1; 11 bases are a match to TRBD2. The CDR3 consists of 15 residues. V shed 4 bases and J 2 bases; nucleotides not matched to a gene: 2. Germline CDR1 reads SGHRS; CDR2 reads YFSETQ. CDR3 bases: TGCGCCAGCAGCCAGACTAGCGGGACCTACAATGAGCAGTTCTTC. This translates into CASSQTSGTYNEQFF. Looking up the rest from reference TRBV5-1 and TRBJ2-1 gives the full variable domain: KAGVTQTPRYLIKTRGQQVTLSCSPISGHRSVSWYQQTPGQGLQFLFEYFSETQRNKGNFPGRFSGRQFSNSRSEMNVSTLELGDSALYLCASSQTSGTYNEQFFGPGTRLTVL.

This clone appeared a few times. The rearrangement joins TRBV7-3 to TRBJ2-2, with a possible D match to TRBD1 (6 bases). This CDR3 has 14 residues. Germline V gene sequence: CDR1 SGHTA, CDR2 FQGTGA. The V gene lost 5 bases and the J gene lost 3 bases, with 10 bases spanning the gap. The CDR3 is CASSLTGYTGELFF. The CDR3 DNA sequence: TGTGCCAGCAGCCTCACAGGGTACACCGGGGAGCTGTTTTTT.

J is TRBJ2-1 and V is TRBV15, with TRBD2 as a possible D gene (6 bases). Germline CDR1 LNHNV, CDR2 YYDKDF (reference sequence). The CDR3 is made up of 16 amino acids. The V gene lost 2 bases and the J gene lost 8 bases, with 19 bases spanning the gap. CDR3 nucleotide sequence: TGTGCCACCAGCAGATCCCATACTAGCATAGCGGATGAGCAGTTCTTC. It is translated as CATSRSHTSIADEQFF.

Written as DNA, the CDR3 is TGCAGCCCCAGGGGCTCCGGGGCCCAGTACTTC. It yields the protein CSPRGSGAQYF. The V and J genes are TRBV20-1 and TRBJ2-5; TRBD1 is a possible D gene (6 bases). This CDR3 has 11 amino acids. Germline assignment: CDR1 DFQATT and CDR2 SNEGSKA (reference sequence).

This rearrangement joins TRBV5-1 to TRBJ1-3, with 9 positions matching TRBD1. V shed 0 bases and J 4 bases; nucleotides not matched to a gene: 5. Germline V gene data show CDR1 as SGHRS and CDR2 as YFSETQ. This CDR3 is built from 16 residues. This CDR3 is CASSLGGTGQGNTIYF. The CDR3 DNA follows: TGCGCCAGCAGCTTGGGAGGGACAGGGCAAGGAAACACCATATATTTT.

This chain links TRBV4-1 with TRBJ2-7, with D possibly matching TRBD1 (7 bases). The CDR3 has 16 amino acids. Germline V gene sequence: CDR1 MGHRA, CDR2 YSYEKL. Trimming removed 2 bases from V and 2 bases from J, with 16 bases in between. In DNA form, the CDR3 reads TGCGCCAGCAGCCAATCAACGGGGGACAGAACCTACGAGCAGTACTTC. Encoded protein: CASSQSTGDRTYEQYF.

This clone was observed once. V usage is TRBV6-5 and J usage is TRBJ2-3; D is possibly TRBD2 (5 bases). V was clipped by 6 bases and J by 5 bases, with 12 bases between them. The CDR3 consists of 13 residues. CDR1 and CDR2 (germline): MNHEY, SVGAGI. The CDR3 reads CASRSPAGDTQYF. In nucleotides, the CDR3 is TGTGCCAGCAGGAGCCCCGCGGGAGATACGCAGTATTTT.

The chain combines TRBV15 with TRBJ1-2; TRBD1 matches at 7 bases. The germline V gene has CDR1 LNHNV and CDR2 YYDKDF (reference sequence). After removal of 4 bases from V and 14 bases from J, the junction contained 16 bases not matched to a gene. The CDR3 runs to 14 residues. The CDR3 loop reads CATSNQGDTGLSTF. CDR3 DNA sequence: TGTGCCACCAGCAATCAGGGGGACACCGGCCTTTCTACCTTC. The full variable domain, its missing parts supplied by reference TRBV15 and TRBJ1-2, is DAMVIQNPRYQVTQFGKPVTLSCSQTLNHNVMYWYQQKSSQAPKLLFHYYDKDFNNEADTPDNFQSRRPNTSFCFLDIRSPGLGDTAMYLCATSNQGDTGLSTFGSGTRLTVV.

The J gene is TRBJ1-6, the V gene TRBV7-2; 7 bases agree with TRBD1. There are 16 residues in the CDR3. From germline, CDR1 is SGHTA and CDR2 FQGNSA. The junction had 4 bases not matched to a gene; V was cut back by 5 bases and J by 0 bases. CDR3 sequence (DNA): TGTGCCAGCAGCCCGCAGGGGGACTCCTATAATTCACCCCTCCACTTT. Translating gives CASSPQGDSYNSPLHF. Using reference TRBV7-2 and TRBJ1-6 for the parts outside the CDR3, the full variable domain is GAGVSQSPSNKVTEKGKDVELRCDPISGHTALYWYRQSLGQGLEFLIYFQGNSAPDKSGLPSDRFSAERTGGSVSTLTIQRTQQEDSAVYLCASSPQGDSYNSPLHFGNGTRLTVT.

CDR3 region: CASSPQTGAEAFF. In nucleotides, the CDR3 is TGTGCCAGCAGCCCGCAGACAGGCGCTGAAGCTTTCTTT. This sequence joins TRBV7-9 and TRBJ1-1; D might be TRBD1 (6 bases). The germline gives CDR1 SEHNR, CDR2 FQNEAQ (reference sequence). Trimming shortened V by 5 bases and J by 6 bases, and 13 bases separated the two germline ends. The CDR3 spans 13 residues. The full variable domain, in which reference TRBV7-9 and TRBJ1-1 provide the parts outside the CDR3, is DTGVSQNPRHKITKRGQNVTFRCDPISEHNRLYWYRQTLGQGPEFLTYFQNEAQLEKSRLLSDRFSAERPKGSFSTLEIQRTEQGDSAMYLCASSPQTGAEAFFGQGTRLTVV.

The chain couples TRBV4-1 to TRBJ1-4; a weak D match, TRBD1 (6 bases). Between the trimmed V and J ends, which lost 2 bases and 5 bases, there was a span of 24 bases. This CDR3 has 19 residues. Germline V CDR1 and CDR2: MGHRA, YSYEKL. CDR3 sequence reads: CASSQLRDPRGGVNEKLFF. CDR3 DNA: TGCGCCAGCAGCCAACTCAGAGACCCCCGAGGGGGTGTGAATGAAAAACTGTTTTTT.

This chain uses TRBV29-1 with TRBJ1-2; 10 bases are shared with TRBD1. The trim removed 6 bases at V and 7 bases at J, leaving 20 bases unmatched. The CDR3 is 17 residues long. From germline, CDR1 is SQVTM and CDR2 ANQGSEA. This CDR3 reads CSVAERQGARLTSGYTF. CDR3 coding DNA: TGCAGCGTCGCGGAAAGACAGGGGGCGCGTCTTACGAGTGGCTACACCTTC.

The chain is built from TRBV28 and TRBJ1-4; tentatively, D is TRBD1 (6 bases). Germline assignment: CDR1 MDHEN and CDR2 SYDVKM. V shed 0 bases and J shed 2 bases, with 7 bases lying between them. The CDR3 extends over 15 amino acids. The chain's CDR3 is CASSLWRGTNEKLFF. CDR3 DNA sequence: TGTGCCAGCAGTTTATGGAGGGGGACTAATGAAAAACTGTTTTTT.

The chain employs TRBV7-9 and TRBJ2-7, with 13 bases that match TRBD2. The V gene end was trimmed by 5 bases and the J gene end by 2 bases; junction bases not matched to a gene: 6. The CDR3 has 16 residues. Germline CDR1 reads SEHNR; CDR2 reads FQNEAQ (reference sequence). CDR3 protein: CASSHGTSGIPYEQYF. CDR3 nucleotides: TGTGCCAGCAGCCACGGGACTAGCGGGATCCCCTACGAGCAGTACTTC. Full variable domain (missing parts from reference TRBV7-9 and TRBJ2-7): DTGVSQNPRHKITKRGQNVTFRCDPISEHNRLYWYRQTLGQGPEFLTYFQNEAQLEKSRLLSDRFSAERPKGSFSTLEIQRTEQGDSAMYLCASSHGTSGIPYEQYFGPGTRLTVT.